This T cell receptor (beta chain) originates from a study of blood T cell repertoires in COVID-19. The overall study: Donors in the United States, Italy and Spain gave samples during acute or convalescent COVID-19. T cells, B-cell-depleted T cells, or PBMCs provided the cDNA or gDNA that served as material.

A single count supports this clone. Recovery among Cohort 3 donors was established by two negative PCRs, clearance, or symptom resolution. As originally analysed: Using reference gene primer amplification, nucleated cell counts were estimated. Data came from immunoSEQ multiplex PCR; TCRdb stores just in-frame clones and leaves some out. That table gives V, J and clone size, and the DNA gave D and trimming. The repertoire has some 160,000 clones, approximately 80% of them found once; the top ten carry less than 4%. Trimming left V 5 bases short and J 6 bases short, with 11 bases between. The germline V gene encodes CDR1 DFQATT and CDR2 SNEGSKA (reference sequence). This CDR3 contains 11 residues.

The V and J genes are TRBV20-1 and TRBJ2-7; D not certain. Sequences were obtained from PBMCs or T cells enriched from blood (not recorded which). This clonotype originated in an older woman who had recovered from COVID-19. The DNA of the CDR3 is TGCAGTGCTGCCATATCGCGCGAGCAGTACTTC. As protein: CSAAISREQYF.